This T cell receptor beta chain was sequenced in a study of cytotoxic CD8 clonotypes in ibrutinib-treated CLL. Whole-study findings and limits: Public clonotypes, rarely seen, contracted or held steady on treatment. Clonality increased at ibrutinib response, then returned toward baseline at progression.

Using immunoSEQ multiplex PCR, the repertoire was profiled, and TCRdb retains in-frame clones only, with some absent. The sample carries roughly 38,000 clones, about 47% recorded once. About this clone itself: The antigen remains unidentified.

Germline CDR1 SEHNR, CDR2 FQNEAQ (reference sequence). Trimming removed 6 bases from V and 4 bases from J; junction bases left unmatched: 5. The CDR3 is made up of 13 amino acids. The rearrangement uses TRBV7-9 and TRBJ1-1; 7 bases are a match to TRBD1. This material consisted of PBMCs, taken before ibrutinib treatment. The TCR originated in a human donor with chronic lymphocytic leukemia. The CDR3 loop reads CASSWDSVTEAFF. CDR3 sequence (DNA): TGTGCCAGCAGTTGGGACAGTGTCACTGAAGCTTTCTTT. Drawing the rest from reference TRBV7-9 and TRBJ1-1, the complete variable domain is DTGVSQNPRHKITKRGQNVTFRCDPISEHNRLYWYRQTLGQGPEFLTYFQNEAQLEKSRLLSDRFSAERPKGSFSTLEIQRTEQGDSAMYLCASSWDSVTEAFFGQGTRLTVV.